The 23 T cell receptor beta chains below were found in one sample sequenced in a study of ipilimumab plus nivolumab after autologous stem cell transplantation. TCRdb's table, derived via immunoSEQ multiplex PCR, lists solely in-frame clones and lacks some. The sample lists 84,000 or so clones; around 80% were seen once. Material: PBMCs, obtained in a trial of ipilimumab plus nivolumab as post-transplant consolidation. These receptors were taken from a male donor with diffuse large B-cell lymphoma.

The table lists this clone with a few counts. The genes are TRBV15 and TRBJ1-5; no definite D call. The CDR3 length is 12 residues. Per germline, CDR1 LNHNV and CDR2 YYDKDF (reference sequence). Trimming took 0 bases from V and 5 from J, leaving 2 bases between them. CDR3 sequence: CATSRDDQPQHF. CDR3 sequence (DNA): TGTGCCACCAGCAGAGATGATCAGCCCCAGCATTTT. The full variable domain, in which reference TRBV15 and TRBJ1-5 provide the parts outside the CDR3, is DAMVIQNPRYQVTQFGKPVTLSCSQTLNHNVMYWYQQKSSQAPKLLFHYYDKDFNNEADTPDNFQSRRPNTSFCFLDIRSPGLGDTAMYLCATSRDDQPQHFGDGTRLSIL.

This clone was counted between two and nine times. The CDR3 bases are TGTGCCAGCAGCCGCAACCTACAGGGGGAGAGCTATGGCTACACCTTC. Its translation: CASSRNLQGESYGYTF. The chain joins TRBV4-2 to TRBJ1-2; 8 bases match TRBD1. Losses at the gene ends were 4 bases for V and 4 bases for J; bases not matched to a gene: 11. This CDR3 is 16 amino acids long. The germline V gene encodes CDR1 LGHNA and CDR2 YNFKEQ.

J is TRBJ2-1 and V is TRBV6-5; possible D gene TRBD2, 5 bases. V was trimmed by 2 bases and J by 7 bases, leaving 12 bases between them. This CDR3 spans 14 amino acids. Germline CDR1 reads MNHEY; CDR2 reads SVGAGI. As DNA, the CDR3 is TGTGCCAGCAGTTACGACTTCCGCGGGAATGAGCAGTTCTTC. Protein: CASSYDFRGNEQFF.

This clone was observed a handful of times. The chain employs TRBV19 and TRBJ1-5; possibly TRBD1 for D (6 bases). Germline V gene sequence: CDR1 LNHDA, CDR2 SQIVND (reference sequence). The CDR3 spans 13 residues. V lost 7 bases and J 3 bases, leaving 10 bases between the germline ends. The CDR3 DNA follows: TGTGCCAGTACAGACAGGAACAATCAGCCCCAGCATTTT. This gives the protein CASTDRNNQPQHF.

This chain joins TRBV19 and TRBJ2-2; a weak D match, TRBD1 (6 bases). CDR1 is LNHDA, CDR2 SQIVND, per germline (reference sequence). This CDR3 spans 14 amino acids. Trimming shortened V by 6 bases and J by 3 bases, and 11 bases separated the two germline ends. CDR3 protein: CASSTGHYTGELFF. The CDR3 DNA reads TGTGCCAGTAGCACGGGACACTACACCGGGGAGCTGTTTTTT.

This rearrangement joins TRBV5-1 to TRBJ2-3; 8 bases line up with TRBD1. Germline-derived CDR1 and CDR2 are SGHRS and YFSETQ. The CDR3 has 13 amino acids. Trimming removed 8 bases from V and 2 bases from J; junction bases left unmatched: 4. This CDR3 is CARGQELTDTQYF. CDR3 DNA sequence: TGCGCCAGGGGACAGGAACTCACAGATACGCAGTATTTT.

The CDR3, as DNA: TGTGCCAGCAGCTCGACAGGGGGCGCGGGGGAGACCCAGTACTTC. This codes for CASSSTGGAGETQYF. The V gene is TRBV7-9, the J gene TRBJ2-5; the match to TRBD1 covers 10 bases. J lost 5 bases, V lost 4 bases, and 7 bases had no gene match. Per the germline V gene, CDR1 is SEHNR and CDR2 is FQNEAQ (reference sequence). This CDR3 spans 15 amino acids.

The CDR3 spells CATSGTGGYEQYF. The CDR3 DNA is TGTGCCACCTCCGGGACGGGTGGCTACGAGCAGTACTTC. This chain joins TRBV10-3 and TRBJ2-7; D assignment may be TRBD1 or TRBD2 (5 bases each). This CDR3 contains 13 residues. V gave up 10 bases and J gave up 3 bases, with 16 bases separating them. CDR1 is ENHRY and CDR2 is SYGVKD in the germline V gene.

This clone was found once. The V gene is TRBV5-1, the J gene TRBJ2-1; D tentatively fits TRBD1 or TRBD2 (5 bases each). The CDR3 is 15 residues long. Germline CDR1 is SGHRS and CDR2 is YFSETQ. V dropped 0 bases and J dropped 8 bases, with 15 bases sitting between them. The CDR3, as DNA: TGCGCCAGCAGCTTGGTATCTGGGGGTCCTCATGAGCAGTTCTTC. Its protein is CASSLVSGGPHEQFF.

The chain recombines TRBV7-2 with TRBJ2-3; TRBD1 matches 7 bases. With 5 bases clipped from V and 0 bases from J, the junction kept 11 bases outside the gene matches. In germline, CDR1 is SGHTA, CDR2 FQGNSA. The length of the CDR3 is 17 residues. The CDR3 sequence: CASSPINRGPSTDTQYF. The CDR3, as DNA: TGTGCCAGCAGCCCGATCAACAGGGGACCTAGCACAGATACGCAGTATTTT.

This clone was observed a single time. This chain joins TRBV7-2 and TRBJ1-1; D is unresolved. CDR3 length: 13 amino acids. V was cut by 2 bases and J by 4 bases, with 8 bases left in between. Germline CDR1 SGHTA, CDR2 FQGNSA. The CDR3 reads CASSLTLPTEAFF. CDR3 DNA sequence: TGTGCCAGCAGCTTAACTCTCCCCACTGAAGCTTTCTTT.

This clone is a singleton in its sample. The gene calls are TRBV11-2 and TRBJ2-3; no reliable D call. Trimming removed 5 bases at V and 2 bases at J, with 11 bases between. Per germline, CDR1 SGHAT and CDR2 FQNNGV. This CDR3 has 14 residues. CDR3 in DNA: TGTGCCAGCAGCCCCGGCTTACACACAGATACGCAGTATTTT. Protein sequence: CASSPGLHTDTQYF. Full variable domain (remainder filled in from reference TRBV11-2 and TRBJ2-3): EAGVAQSPRYKIIEKRQSVAFWCNPISGHATLYWYQQILGQGPKLLIQFQNNGVVDDSQLPKDRFSAERLKGVDSTLKIQPAKLEDSAVYLCASSPGLHTDTQYFGPGTRLTVL.

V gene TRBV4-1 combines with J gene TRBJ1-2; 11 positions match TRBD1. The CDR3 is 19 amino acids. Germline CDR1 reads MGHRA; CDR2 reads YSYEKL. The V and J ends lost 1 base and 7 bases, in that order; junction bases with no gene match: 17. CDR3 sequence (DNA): TGCGCCAGCAGCCAAGGTTTTGCTTTCTGGACAGGGGGCGCGGGTGGCTACACCTTC. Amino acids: CASSQGFAFWTGGAGGYTF.

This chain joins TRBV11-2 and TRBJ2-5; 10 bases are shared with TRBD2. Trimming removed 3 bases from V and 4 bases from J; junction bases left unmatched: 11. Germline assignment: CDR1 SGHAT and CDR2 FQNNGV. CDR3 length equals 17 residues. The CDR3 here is CASSFGAGGPSGETQYF. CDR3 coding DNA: TGTGCCAGCAGCTTTGGAGCGGGGGGGCCGAGTGGAGAGACCCAGTACTTC.

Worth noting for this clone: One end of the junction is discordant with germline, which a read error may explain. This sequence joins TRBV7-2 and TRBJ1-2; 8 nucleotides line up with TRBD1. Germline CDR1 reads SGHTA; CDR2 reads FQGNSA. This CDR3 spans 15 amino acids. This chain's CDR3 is CASSSRPIGQGSPFF. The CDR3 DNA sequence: TGTGCCAGCAGCTCCAGACCCATAGGACAGGGATCACCTTTCTTC. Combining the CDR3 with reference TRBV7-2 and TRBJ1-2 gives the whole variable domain GAGVSQSPSNKVTEKGKDVELRCDPISGHTALYWYRQSLGQGLEFLIYFQGNSAPDKSGLPSDRFSAERTGGSVSTLTIQRTQQEDSAVYLCASSSRPIGQGSPFFGSGTRLTVV.

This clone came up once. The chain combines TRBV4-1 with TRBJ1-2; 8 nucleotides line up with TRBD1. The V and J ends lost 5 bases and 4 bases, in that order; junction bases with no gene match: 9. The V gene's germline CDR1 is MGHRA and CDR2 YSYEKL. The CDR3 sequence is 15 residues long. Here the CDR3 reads CASSEAGTGLYGYTF. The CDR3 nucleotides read TGCGCCAGCAGCGAAGCCGGGACAGGACTCTATGGCTACACCTTC.

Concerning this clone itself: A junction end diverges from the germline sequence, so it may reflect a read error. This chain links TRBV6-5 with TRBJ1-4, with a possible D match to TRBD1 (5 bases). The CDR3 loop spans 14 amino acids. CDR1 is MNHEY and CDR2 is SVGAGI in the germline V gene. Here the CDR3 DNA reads TGTGCCAGCATGATTCGGCTAGGAAGGGGAAAAACTGTTTTT. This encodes CASMIRLGRGKTVF.

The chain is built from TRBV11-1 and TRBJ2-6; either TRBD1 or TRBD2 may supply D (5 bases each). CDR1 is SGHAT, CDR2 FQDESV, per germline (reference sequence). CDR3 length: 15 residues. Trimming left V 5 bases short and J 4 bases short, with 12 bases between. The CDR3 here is CASSRAGTGANVLTF. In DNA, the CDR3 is TGTGCCAGCAGCCGCGCAGGGACCGGGGCCAACGTCCTGACTTTC.

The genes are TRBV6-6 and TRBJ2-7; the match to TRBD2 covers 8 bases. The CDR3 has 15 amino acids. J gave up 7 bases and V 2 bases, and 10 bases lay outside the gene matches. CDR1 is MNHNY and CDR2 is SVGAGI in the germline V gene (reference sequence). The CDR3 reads CASSYQGSGAGEQYF. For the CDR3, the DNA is TGTGCCAGCAGTTACCAAGGTAGCGGGGCGGGAGAGCAGTACTTC.

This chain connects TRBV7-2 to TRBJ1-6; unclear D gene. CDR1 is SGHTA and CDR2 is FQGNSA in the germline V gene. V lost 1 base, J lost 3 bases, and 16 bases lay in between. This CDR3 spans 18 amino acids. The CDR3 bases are TGTGCCAGCAGCTTAGATCGTGGGAGCCGGCACTATAATTCACCCCTCCACTTT. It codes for CASSLDRGSRHYNSPLHF.

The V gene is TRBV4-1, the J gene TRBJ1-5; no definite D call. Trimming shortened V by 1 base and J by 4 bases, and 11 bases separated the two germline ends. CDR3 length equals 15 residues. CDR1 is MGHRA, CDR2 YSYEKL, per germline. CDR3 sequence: CASSQVGQRNQPQHF. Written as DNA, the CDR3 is TGCGCCAGCAGCCAAGTGGGTCAGAGAAATCAGCCCCAGCATTTT.

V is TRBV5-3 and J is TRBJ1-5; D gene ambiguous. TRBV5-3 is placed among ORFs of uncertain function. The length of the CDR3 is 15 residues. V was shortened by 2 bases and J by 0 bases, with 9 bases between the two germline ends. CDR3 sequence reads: CARSFEGASNQPQHF. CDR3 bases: TGTGCCAGAAGCTTTGAGGGAGCTAGCAATCAGCCCCAGCATTTT.

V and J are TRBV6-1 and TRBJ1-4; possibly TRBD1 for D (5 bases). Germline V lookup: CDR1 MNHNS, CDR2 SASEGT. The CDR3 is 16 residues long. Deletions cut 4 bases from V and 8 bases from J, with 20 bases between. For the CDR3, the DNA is TGTGCCAGCAGTGGGGACCGGGGGATTGGAAGAGAAAAACTGTTTTTT. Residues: CASSGDRGIGREKLFF.